This record covers a single T cell receptor beta chain. The data are from a study of T cell responses to AZD1222 COVID-19 vaccine. Germline V CDR1 and CDR2: MNHEY, SVGAGI. The CDR3 has 16 amino acids. The V gene end was trimmed by 0 bases and the J gene end by 6 bases; junction bases not matched to a gene: 5. The protocol was immunoSEQ multiplex PCR, while the TCRdb copy is restricted to in-frame clones and leaves out a portion. The repertoire has roughly 160,000 clones, 75% to 90% of them found once; the top ten carry 6% to 8%. This clonotype was sampled from an adult in good health. This specimen consisted of peripheral blood, obtained on day 0 of AZD1222 vaccination. This rearrangement joins TRBV6-5 to TRBJ2-3, with 11 bases identical to TRBD2. The CDR3 spells CASSYSSGGAWDTQYF. The CDR3, as DNA: TGTGCCAGCAGTTACTCTAGCGGGGGGGCCTGGGATACGCAGTATTTT.